This record concerns one T cell receptor beta chain sequence. As yet, its antigen is unknown. These data come from a study of T-cell memory formation after mild COVID-19. Whole-study context: Most TCR clusters belonged to a single donor.

The study's findings and limits: CD4+ contracting clones were found mainly in CM and EM, and CD8+ ones in EMRA. While clones contracting from day 15 to 85 were balanced between CD4 and CD8, later expanders leaned CD4+.

TCRdb recomputed calls from the 5' RACE reads with MiXCR, one row per CDR3 protein. Counted here are a few hundred thousand distinct CDR3 sequences, 20% to 25% occurring once; the ten biggest clones make up around 13%. The sequencing sample was made of PBMCs or a T cell subset sorted from them (not recorded which). The receptor's source is an adult woman who had mild COVID-19 (a few samples of this study predate the infection). Cell type and time point are not known.

CDR3 bases: TGTGCCAGCAGCTTCAGACTAGCGGGAAGCTCCTACAATGAGCAGTTCTTC. The encoded protein is CASSFRLAGSSYNEQFF. The chain recombines TRBV7-2 with TRBJ2-1; 11 nucleotides line up with TRBD2. V lost 3 bases and J lost 0; bases outside the gene matches: 4. There are 17 residues in the CDR3. Germline CDR1 and CDR2: SGHTA and FQGNSA.